The entry below describes one T cell receptor beta chain. Its antigen is currently unknown. The data belong to a study of cytomegalovirus exposure and HLA in healthy donors. Study information: The roughly 670 first-cohort repertoires and the approximately 110 validation repertoires shared the same platform, a later analysis reported.

Measured with immunoSEQ multiplex PCR; TCRdb has only the in-frame clones, and not every one. The table lists about 190,000 clones, 80% to 85% of them singletons. Overall study results and limits: 164 TCR beta chains were listed as cytomegalovirus-associated. Through in vitro validation, a few CMV-associated chains were shown to be specific for CMV antigens. Both high specificity and high sensitivity reportedly marked the classifier's diagnosis of cytomegalovirus status.

CDR3 length: 15 amino acids. V gave up 4 bases and J gave up 3 bases; unmatched junction bases: 7. Germline assignment: CDR1 LGHNA and CDR2 YSLEER. Sequencing was done on a sample of PBMCs. The genes are TRBV4-3 and TRBJ1-1; 8 nucleotides line up with TRBD1. The TCR originated in a woman in her late teens or twenties in good health and CMV-seropositive. The CDR3 loop reads CASSLETGGYTEAFF. CDR3 nucleotide sequence: TGCGCCAGCAGCCTCGAAACAGGGGGGTACACTGAAGCTTTCTTT.